This T cell receptor (beta chain) was obtained from a study of glioma-infiltrating T cells. Study-level results: Tissue-blood divergence was below expectation in non-neoplastic patients, above in gliomas. Very few CDR3 sequences were shared between tissue and blood.

Remarks on this clonotype: Antigen specificity is unknown. With a much larger clone just one base away, this may be a read error.

Amplification of TCR alpha and beta CDR3 regions from RNA used iRepertoire nested multiplex PCR. One-step reverse transcription and amplification started from around 100-400 ng of tissue mRNA or PBMC total RNA. One entry per CDR3 protein, called by TCRdb with MiXCR from the multiplex PCR reads. Of some 160,000 distinct CDR3 sequences in the sample, around 40% were seen once. Sample: glioma tissue, nonneoplastic brain tissue, or PBMCs (not recorded which). This sequence was found in a human donor with low-grade glioma or glioblastoma, undergoing nonglioma brain surgery, or in good health (not recorded which).

CDR3 DNA: TGCAGTGCTACCACACAACAGGCGTATAGCAATAAGCCCCAGCATTTT. Translating it yields CSATTQQAYSNKPQHF. This rearrangement joins TRBV20-1 to TRBJ1-5; possible D gene TRBD1, 5 bases. Germline values: CDR1 DFQATT, CDR2 SNEGSKA (reference sequence). This CDR3 has 16 residues.